The clone carrying this TCR beta chain ranks as medium-sized (0.01 to 0.1%). Its cognate antigen is unknown. In a library made to pick up alpha chains, this beta chain is a stray read with a size that means little. This sample is drawn from a study of spatial heterogeneity in lung cancer. As for the study in general: Alpha-chain sequences were detected in numbers that were consistently lower than beta-chain sequences.

Trimming stripped 6 bases from V and 3 bases from J, with 6 bases between. CDR3 length equals 12 residues. Each TCR cDNA molecule bore a unique molecular identifier. From the 5' RACE reads, TCRdb called clonotypes with MiXCR, one entry per CDR3 protein. The table lists thousands of distinct CDR3 sequences, roughly 13% of them singletons. Study outcomes and limitations: In tumors, expanded intratumoral alpha and beta TCR counts tracked mutation counts.

Time point of the sample: sample taken at primary tumor resection. Unsorted whole RNA from tumor, nontumor lung or frozen PBMC underwent sequencing. This sequence joins TRBV12-3 or TRBV12-4 and TRBJ1-5; D gene unclear. The sequence was obtained from a male donor with early-stage non-small cell lung cancer. The source material was lung tumor tissue, sampled at surgery. CDR3 DNA: TGTGCCAGCAGAGTCATCAATCAGCCCCAGCATTTT. This codes for CASRVINQPQHF.